These 17 T cell receptor beta chains were sequenced from one sample in a study of radiation and T cells in renal cell carcinoma. The protocol was immunoSEQ multiplex PCR, while the TCRdb copy is restricted to in-frame clones and leaves out a portion. Here the sample spans around 140,000 clones, roughly 83% being singletons. As for time point: baseline pretreatment blood. Documented treatment: 15 Gy SBRT to primary tumor, nephrectomy 4 weeks later. Specimen: blood, collected from a patient whose treatment included radiotherapy and nephrectomy. The receptors shown here come from a woman between 45 and 65 years old with renal cell carcinoma.

The chain employs TRBV30 and TRBJ2-7, with 8 nucleotides matching TRBD1. The CDR3 is 16 amino acids. Germline V lookup: CDR1 GTSNPN, CDR2 SVGIG (reference sequence). Losses at the gene ends were 1 base for V and 5 bases for J; bases not matched to a gene: 13. In DNA form, the CDR3 reads TGTGCCTGGAGTGAAGCCCCAGGGGGCGCCGTCCACGAGCAGTACTTC. Amino acid sequence: CAWSEAPGGAVHEQYF.

CDR3: CASRQDLMAKNIQYF. The CDR3 nucleotides read TGTGCCAGCAGACAGGATCTTATGGCCAAAAACATTCAGTACTTC. The gene calls are TRBV6-1 and TRBJ2-4, with D tentatively TRBD1 (5 bases). V lost 6 bases to trimming and J lost 1 base, with 13 bases between them. The CDR3 contains 15 residues. Germline V CDR1 and CDR2: MNHNS, SASEGT.

This clone was seen a few times. This chain joins TRBV6-5 and TRBJ1-6; D unresolved. Looked up from germline, CDR1 is MNHEY and CDR2 is SVGAGI. The germline V and J ends were trimmed by 6 bases and 14 bases, with 11 bases remaining between them. CDR3 length: 11 amino acids. The CDR3 region has the DNA TGTGCCAGCAGGCATTCAGGATCCCTCCACTTT. Translating it yields CASRHSGSLHF.

The V and J genes are TRBV7-2 and TRBJ2-1, with D possibly TRBD2 on 5 matching bases. The V and J ends lost 5 bases and 6 bases respectively, with 14 bases between them. The CDR3 runs 14 residues. Per the germline V gene, CDR1 is SGHTA and CDR2 is FQGNSA. The CDR3 DNA follows: TGTGCCAGCAGCCGTCCGGGAAGAACCAATGAGCAGTTCTTC. Its translation is CASSRPGRTNEQFF. Filled out from reference TRBV7-2 and TRBJ2-1, the complete variable domain reads GAGVSQSPSNKVTEKGKDVELRCDPISGHTALYWYRQSLGQGLEFLIYFQGNSAPDKSGLPSDRFSAERTGGSVSTLTIQRTQQEDSAVYLCASSRPGRTNEQFFGPGTRLTVL.

This clone has just one count. The J gene is TRBJ2-1, the V gene TRBV7-9; 9 bases fit TRBD1. The CDR3 runs 16 residues. The germline V gene encodes CDR1 SEHNR and CDR2 FQNEAQ (reference sequence). Trimming removed 4 bases from V and 6 bases from J; junction bases left unmatched: 10. The CDR3 sequence is CASSYFGTGKANEQFF. The CDR3 nucleotides are TGTGCCAGCAGCTACTTCGGGACAGGGAAGGCCAATGAGCAGTTCTTC. Looking up the rest from reference TRBV7-9 and TRBJ2-1 gives the full variable domain: DTGVSQNPRHKITKRGQNVTFRCDPISEHNRLYWYRQTLGQGPEFLTYFQNEAQLEKSRLLSDRFSAERPKGSFSTLEIQRTEQGDSAMYLCASSYFGTGKANEQFFGPGTRLTVL.

The V and J genes are TRBV6-6 and TRBJ2-3, with unresolved D. CDR1 MNHNY and CDR2 SVGAGI come from the germline V gene (reference sequence). This CDR3 region has 12 residues. Trimming removed 4 bases at V and 8 bases at J, with 10 bases between. The CDR3 region is CASSSHRGTQYF. In DNA form, the CDR3 reads TGTGCCAGCAGTTCCCATCGCGGTACGCAGTATTTT.

This clone was counted once. The genes are TRBV7-2 and TRBJ2-5; 8 positions agree with TRBD2. This CDR3 has 14 residues. V gave up 5 bases and J gave up 3 bases; unmatched junction bases: 5. The germline gives CDR1 SGHTA, CDR2 FQGNSA. The CDR3 sequence is CASSPGLEKETQYF. As DNA, the CDR3 is TGTGCCAGCAGCCCGGGACTAGAAAAAGAGACCCAGTACTTC.

The chain employs TRBV27 and TRBJ2-7; D perhaps matches TRBD1 (5 bases). CDR1 MNHEY and CDR2 SMNVEV come from the germline V gene (reference sequence). V gave up 6 bases and J gave up 3 bases, with 15 bases separating them. The CDR3 contains 14 residues. CDR3 residues: CASSIQGSDYEQYF. The CDR3 DNA sequence: TGTGCCAGCAGCATCCAGGGATCCGACTACGAGCAGTACTTC.

The chain uses TRBV30 and TRBJ2-7, with D perhaps matching TRBD2 (6 bases). Trimming took off 0 bases at V and 2 bases at J, with 14 bases between the two ends. The germline V gene has CDR1 GTSNPN and CDR2 SVGIG (reference sequence). The CDR3 spans 15 residues. Written as DNA, the CDR3 is TGTGCCTGGAGTGTACGAAGTAGCGGCGCCTACGAGCAGTACTTC. Protein: CAWSVRSSGAYEQYF.

DNA of the CDR3: TGCGCCAGCAGCTTGGCCGCCAGAACAGATACGCAGTATTTT. This translates into CASSLAARTDTQYF. V and J are TRBV5-1 and TRBJ2-3; no clear D gene. This CDR3 is 14 amino acids long. Trimming took off 0 bases at V and 3 bases at J, with 8 bases between the two ends. Germline V lookup: CDR1 SGHRS, CDR2 YFSETQ.

This clone was recorded once. V usage is TRBV6-6 and J usage is TRBJ2-7; the D is unclear. Trimming took 6 bases from V and 0 from J, leaving 12 bases between them. Germline CDR1 reads MNHNY; CDR2 reads SVGAGI (reference sequence). This CDR3 has 14 amino acids. CDR3 coding DNA: TGTGCCAGCAGCCTGCGTACTGTCTCCTACGAGCAGTACTTC. It is translated as CASSLRTVSYEQYF.

This sequence joins TRBV5-8 and TRBJ1-4, with D maybe TRBD1 (6 bases). Trimming stripped 1 base from V and 4 bases from J, with 8 bases between. From germline, CDR1 is SGHTS and CDR2 YDEGEE. This CDR3 comprises 14 residues. The CDR3 region has the DNA TGTGCCAGCAGCTTGACAGGGCTTAATGAAAAACTGTTTTTT. It yields the protein CASSLTGLNEKLFF.

The gene calls are TRBV7-2 and TRBJ2-1; 12 nucleotides align to TRBD2. Looked up from germline, CDR1 is SGHTA and CDR2 is FQGNSA. V trimming: 5 bases; J trimming: 9 bases; junction bases outside the gene matches: 8. CDR3 size: 15 residues. CDR3 DNA: TGTGCCAGCAGCCGGACTAGCGGGGCCTTAGTTGAGCAGTTCTTC. This translates into CASSRTSGALVEQFF.

This chain uses TRBV5-4 with TRBJ1-1; D is ambiguous. Germline values: CDR1 SGHNT, CDR2 YYREEE (reference sequence). V lost 4 bases and J lost 1, with 11 bases in between. The CDR3 spans 14 residues. DNA of the CDR3: TGTGCCAGCAGCCCGCGGACGGGGAACACTGAAGCTTTCTTT. Encoded protein: CASSPRTGNTEAFF.

In its sample, this clone was seen a few times. The chain links TRBV5-6 to TRBJ1-2; no definite D call. Germline V gene sequence: CDR1 SGHDT, CDR2 YYEEEE. Trimming cost V 0 bases and J 9 bases, with 15 bases left between them. This CDR3 has 14 amino acids. CDR3 DNA: TGTGCCAGCAGCTTGGCCCCGGTGCCGGGGAGCTACACCTTC. This translates into CASSLAPVPGSYTF.

The chain has TRBV5-6 and TRBJ1-1; D is possibly TRBD1 (6 bases). CDR3 length: 13 residues. V lost 4 bases and J lost 8, with 15 bases in between. Germline CDR1 SGHDT, CDR2 YYEEEE. CDR3: CASSALTDREAFF. Here the CDR3 DNA reads TGTGCCAGCAGCGCACTTACCGACAGGGAAGCTTTCTTT.

DNA of the CDR3: TGTGCCAGCAGCATAGGACAGTTGAACACTGAAGCTTTCTTT. Its protein product is CASSIGQLNTEAFF. This rearrangement joins TRBV5-6 to TRBJ1-1, with a possible D match to TRBD1 (6 bases). The germline V gene encodes CDR1 SGHDT and CDR2 YYEEEE. V dropped 4 bases and J dropped 0 bases, with 10 bases sitting between them. The CDR3 runs 14 residues.